The 24 T cell receptor beta chains given below trace back to one sample, sequenced in a study of cytomegalovirus exposure and HLA in healthy donors. The PCR made use of 60 Vbeta and 13 Jbeta primers. Produced via immunoSEQ multiplex PCR; TCRdb's table is partial and in-frame only. The table records fewer than 120,000 clones, about 80% of them present only once. What was sequenced was PBMCs. Source of these receptors: a man aged 25-40 years in good health and CMV-seropositive.

This clone was observed many times. V is TRBV6-1 and J is TRBJ2-7; 7 bases agree with TRBD1. Germline V gives CDR1 MNHNS, CDR2 SASEGT. V dropped 1 base and J dropped 1; count of bases not matched to a gene: 4. This CDR3 contains 15 residues. CDR3 loop: CASSEEGAASYEQYF. In DNA form, the CDR3 reads TGTGCCAGCAGTGAAGAGGGGGCAGCATCCTACGAGCAGTACTTC.

The chain couples TRBV5-4 to TRBJ1-2; possibly TRBD1 for D (6 bases). Germline assignment: CDR1 SGHNT and CDR2 YYREEE (reference sequence). This CDR3 region has 14 residues. V lost 0 bases and J lost 3, with 9 bases in between. Here the CDR3 DNA reads TGTGCCAGCAGCTTGGAGAACAGGGACTATGGCTACACCTTC. Translating it yields CASSLENRDYGYTF.

Only a few counts were recorded for this clone. This rearrangement joins TRBV2 to TRBJ2-7, with D tentatively TRBD2 (6 bases). This CDR3 spans 13 amino acids. CDR1 and CDR2 from the germline V gene are SNHLY and FYNNEI. Trimming shortened V by 6 bases and J by 11 bases, and 20 bases separated the two germline ends. CDR3 protein: CASRGPRPGEEYF. The CDR3 DNA is TGTGCCAGCAGGGGCCCCCGGCCGGGGGAAGAGTACTTC.

The CDR3 region has the DNA TGTGCCAGCAGCGTTACGGGGGAAGAGACCCAGTACTTC. As protein: CASSVTGEETQYF. The chain has TRBV9 and TRBJ2-5; maybe TRBD2 (6 bases). Germline CDR1 and CDR2: SGDLS and YYNGEE. V was cut by 2 bases and J by 3 bases, with 8 bases left in between. The CDR3 runs to 13 residues.

V and J are TRBV14 and TRBJ2-5, with D perhaps matching TRBD2 (7 bases). This CDR3 region has 16 residues. V was trimmed by 4 bases and J by 5 bases, leaving 20 bases between them. CDR1 SGHDN and CDR2 FVKESK come from the germline V gene. The CDR3: CASSPPEGGRVETQYF. The CDR3 region has the DNA TGTGCCAGCAGCCCTCCAGAGGGGGGGCGCGTGGAGACCCAGTACTTC.

The chain uses TRBV29-1 and TRBJ1-1; no clear D. The CDR3 loop spans 14 amino acids. Per the germline V gene, CDR1 is SQVTM and CDR2 is ANQGSEA. The V end was cut by 4 bases, the J end by 1 base, with 13 bases between. CDR3 in amino acids: CSVGPDWENTEAFF. DNA for the CDR3: TGCAGCGTTGGACCGGACTGGGAGAACACTGAAGCTTTCTTT. Together with reference TRBV29-1 and TRBJ1-1, the CDR3 gives the full variable domain: SAVISQKPSRDICQRGTSLTIQCQVDSQVTMMFWYRQQPGQSLTLIATANQGSEATYESGFVIDKFPISRPNLTFSTLTVSNMSPEDSSIYLCSVGPDWENTEAFFGQGTRLTVV.

V usage is TRBV9 and J usage is TRBJ2-2; 10 bases match TRBD2. Germline CDR1 SGDLS, CDR2 YYNGEE. J gave up 0 bases and V 4 bases, and 3 bases lay outside the gene matches. This CDR3 has 16 amino acids. The CDR3 is CASSLSGGPNTGELFF. CDR3 in DNA: TGTGCCAGCAGCCTTAGCGGGGGGCCGAACACCGGGGAGCTGTTTTTT. Together with reference TRBV9 and TRBJ2-2, the CDR3 gives the full variable domain: DSGVTQTPKHLITATGQRVTLRCSPRSGDLSVYWYQQSLDQGLQFLIQYYNGEERAKGNILERFSAQQFPDLHSELNLSSLELGDSALYFCASSLSGGPNTGELFFGEGSRLTVL.

This rearrangement joins TRBV7-2 to TRBJ2-1; possibly TRBD2 for D (6 bases). Germline loops: CDR1 SGHTA, CDR2 FQGNSA. Trimming pared 3 bases from V and 9 bases from J, leaving 12 bases between. This CDR3 is built from 13 residues. In DNA form, the CDR3 reads TGTGCCAGCAGCTTGGCGTTGGGGGGTGAGCAGTTCTTC. Translating gives CASSLALGGEQFF.

With respect to this clone: At one end, the junction sequence differs from germline, possibly due to a read error. This chain joins TRBV30 and TRBJ2-5, with 7 bases that match TRBD1. Germline V CDR1 and CDR2: GTSNPN, SVGIG (reference sequence). The CDR3 sequence is 13 residues long. CDR3 residues: CTWSVGGDETQYF. The CDR3 region has the DNA TGTACCTGGAGTGTAGGGGGCGATGAGACCCAGTACTTC.

This chain links TRBV7-9 with TRBJ2-5; D is perhaps TRBD2 (6 bases). Germline lookup yields CDR1 SEHNR and CDR2 FQNEAQ (reference sequence). The length of the CDR3 is 15 residues. Trimming left V 5 bases short and J 4 bases short, with 17 bases between. The CDR3 is CASSPGLYGRETQYF. CDR3 DNA: TGTGCCAGCAGCCCGGGACTCTATGGGCGAGAGACCCAGTACTTC.

This clone was counted a single time. The chain couples TRBV9 to TRBJ2-2, with 7 bases aligning to TRBD1. V was clipped by 4 bases and J by 2 bases; unmatched bases: 11. Looked up from germline, CDR1 is SGDLS and CDR2 is YYNGEE. The CDR3 extends over 17 amino acids. The CDR3 protein is CASSFSLRGLNTGELFF. As DNA, the CDR3 is TGTGCCAGCAGCTTTAGCTTAAGGGGGCTAAACACCGGGGAGCTGTTTTTT.

This clone was detected only a few times. V usage is TRBV11-2 and J usage is TRBJ1-6; D unclear. Between the trimmed V and J ends, which lost 4 bases and 7 bases, there was a span of 11 bases. CDR3 length: 14 residues. CDR1 and CDR2 (germline): SGHAT, FQNNGV. The CDR3 reads CASSSSRRNSPLHF. The CDR3 region has the DNA TGTGCCAGCAGCTCTAGCAGGAGGAATTCACCCCTCCACTTT.

The rearrangement links TRBV5-8 to TRBJ2-5; D might be TRBD2 (5 bases). Trimming removed 4 bases from V and 3 bases from J, with 13 bases in between. Germline lookup yields CDR1 SGHTS and CDR2 YDEGEE. The CDR3 spans 14 residues. CDR3 DNA: TGTGCCAGCAGCAACGGGCTAGCAAAAGAGACCCAGTACTTC. This translates into CASSNGLAKETQYF.

This chain links TRBV28 with TRBJ1-5, with D uncertain. Germline V gives CDR1 MDHEN, CDR2 SYDVKM. This CDR3 region has 14 residues. The V gene lost 5 bases and the J gene lost 1 base, with 9 bases spanning the gap. The CDR3 is CASSPRYSNQPQHF. The DNA of the CDR3 is TGTGCCAGCAGTCCGAGGTACAGCAATCAGCCCCAGCATTTT.

V is TRBV18 and J is TRBJ1-5; 7 bases fit TRBD1. CDR1 and CDR2 (germline): KGHSH, LQKENI. CDR3 length: 15 amino acids. Trimming cost V 2 bases and J 2 bases; bases outside gene matches: 3. CDR3 DNA sequence: TGTGCCAGCTCACCAAGACAGGGTGGCAATCAGCCCCAGCATTTT. It translates to CASSPRQGGNQPQHF.

This chain links TRBV7-2 with TRBJ2-5, with TRBD2 as a possible D gene (6 bases). The DNA matches TRBJ2-7 better at its end, which makes the J call doubtful. This CDR3 spans 13 amino acids. Germline V gives CDR1 SGHTA, CDR2 FQGNSA. DNA of the CDR3: TGTGCCAGCAGCTTAGACAGGAGGGGCGAGCAGTACTTC. This gives the protein CASSLDRRGEQYF.

This clone turned up a few times. The rearrangement joins TRBV6-1 to TRBJ1-4; D perhaps matches TRBD1 (5 bases). Germline loops: CDR1 MNHNS, CDR2 SASEGT. V was clipped by 1 base and J by 4 bases, with 10 bases between them. This CDR3 is 15 amino acids long. CDR3 loop: CASSEVGGSNEKLFF. DNA for the CDR3: TGTGCCAGCAGTGAAGTCGGGGGGAGTAATGAAAAACTGTTTTTT.

The sample holds a few counts of this clone. This chain links TRBV13 with TRBJ2-1; 9 positions match TRBD2. The CDR3 totals 16 residues. Germline V gives CDR1 PRHDT, CDR2 FYEKMQ (reference sequence). The V and J ends lost 2 bases and 3 bases, in that order; junction bases with no gene match: 5. The CDR3 protein is CASSLFSGGFYNEQFF. CDR3 nucleotide sequence: TGTGCCAGCAGCTTATTTAGCGGGGGTTTCTACAATGAGCAGTTCTTC.

This clone showed up just a few times. The chain carries TRBV9 and TRBJ1-1; no definite D call. Germline values: CDR1 SGDLS, CDR2 YYNGEE. This CDR3 spans 13 amino acids. Trimming removed 2 bases from V and 3 bases from J, with 8 bases in between. CDR3 in DNA: TGTGCCAGCAGCGTGCTTACAGACACTGAAGCTTTCTTT. It translates to CASSVLTDTEAFF.

On this clone itself: Different DNA sequences within this sample yield the same CDR3. The chain combines TRBV11-3 with TRBJ2-5, with 8 nucleotides matching TRBD2. Germline values: CDR1 SGHNT, CDR2 YENEEA. This CDR3 comprises 16 residues. Trimming cost V 3 bases and J 4 bases; bases outside gene matches: 10. The DNA for the CDR3 is TGTGCCAGCAGCTTGGGATCACGGGGGGGCCGAGAGACCCAGTACTTC. It translates to CASSLGSRGGRETQYF.

This chain uses TRBV28 with TRBJ1-1, with TRBD1 matching over 9 bases. The CDR3 consists of 15 residues. Germline assignment: CDR1 MDHEN and CDR2 SYDVKM. The junction had 8 bases not matched to a gene; V was cut back by 5 bases and J by 4 bases. CDR3 region: CASSLVTGGGTEAFF. CDR3 sequence (DNA): TGTGCCAGCAGTCTTGTGACAGGGGGGGGCACTGAAGCTTTCTTT. The full variable domain, in which reference TRBV28 and TRBJ1-1 provide the parts outside the CDR3, is DVKVTQSSRYLVKRTGEKVFLECVQDMDHENMFWYRQDPGLGLRLIYFSYDVKMKEKGDIPEGYSVSREKKERFSLILESASTNQTSMYLCASSLVTGGGTEAFFGQGTRLTVV.

This chain connects TRBV30 to TRBJ2-5; TRBD2 matches at 9 bases. The CDR3 sequence is 15 residues long. The germline gives CDR1 GTSNPN, CDR2 SVGIG (reference sequence). V was pared by 7 bases and J by 5 bases, with 14 bases of the junction left unmatched. CDR3 coding DNA: TGTGCCTCGAAAGGGCGCGGGGGGGCCTACGAGACCCAGTACTTC. It codes for CASKGRGGAYETQYF.

The chain is built from TRBV9 and TRBJ1-6; D call uncertain. CDR1 is SGDLS and CDR2 is YYNGEE in the germline V gene. CDR3 size: 13 residues. V lost 3 bases and J 9 bases, leaving 10 bases between the germline ends. CDR3: CASSEAAGSPLHF. The DNA for the CDR3 is TGTGCCAGCAGCGAAGCCGCGGGTTCACCCCTCCACTTT.

This rearrangement joins TRBV27 to TRBJ2-6; 9 nucleotides line up with TRBD1. The junction had 5 bases not matched to a gene; V was cut back by 2 bases and J by 0 bases. CDR3 length: 18 residues. The germline V gene has CDR1 MNHEY and CDR2 SMNVEV (reference sequence). CDR3 sequence: CASSLGDRALSGANVLTF. The CDR3 DNA follows: TGTGCCAGCAGTTTAGGGGACAGGGCACTCTCTGGGGCCAACGTCCTGACTTTC. Full variable domain (outside the CDR3, taken from reference TRBV27 and TRBJ2-6): EAQVTQNPRYLITVTGKKLTVTCSQNMNHEYMSWYRQDPGLGLRQIYYSMNVEVTDKGDVPEGYKVSRKEKRNFPLILESPSPNQTSLYFCASSLGDRALSGANVLTFGAGSRLTVL.